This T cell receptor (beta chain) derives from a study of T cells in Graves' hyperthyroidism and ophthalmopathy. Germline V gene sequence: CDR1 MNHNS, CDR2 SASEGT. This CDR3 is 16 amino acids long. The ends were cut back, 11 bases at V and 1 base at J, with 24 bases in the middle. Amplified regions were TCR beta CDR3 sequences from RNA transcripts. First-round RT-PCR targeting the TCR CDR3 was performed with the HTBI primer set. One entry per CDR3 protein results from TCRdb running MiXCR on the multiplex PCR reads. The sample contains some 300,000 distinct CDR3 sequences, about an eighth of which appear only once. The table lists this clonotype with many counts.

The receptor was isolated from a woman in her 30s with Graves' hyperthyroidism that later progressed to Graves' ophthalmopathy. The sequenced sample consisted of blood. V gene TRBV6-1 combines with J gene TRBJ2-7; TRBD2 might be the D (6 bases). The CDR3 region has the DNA TGTGCCGGAGGAGGGCGAGGCTGGGTCCAATCCTACGAGCAGTACTTC. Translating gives CAGGGRGWVQSYEQYF.